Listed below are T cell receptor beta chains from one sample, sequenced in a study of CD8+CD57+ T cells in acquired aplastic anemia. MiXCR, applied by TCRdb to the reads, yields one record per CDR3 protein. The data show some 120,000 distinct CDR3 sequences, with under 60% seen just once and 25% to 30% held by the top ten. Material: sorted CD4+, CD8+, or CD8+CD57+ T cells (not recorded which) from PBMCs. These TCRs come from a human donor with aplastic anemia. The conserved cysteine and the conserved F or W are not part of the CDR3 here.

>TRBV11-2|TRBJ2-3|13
ASSLIIFGLYTQY
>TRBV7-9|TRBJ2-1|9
ASRSEGEQF
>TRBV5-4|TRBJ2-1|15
ASSQWPAGSSYNEQF
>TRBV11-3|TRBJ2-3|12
ASSGTSSTDTQY
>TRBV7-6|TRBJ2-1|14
ASSLEDRRAYNEQF
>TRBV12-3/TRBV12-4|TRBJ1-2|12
ASSLGAGKYGYT
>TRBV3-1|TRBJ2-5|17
ASSQDVRKSGALQETQY
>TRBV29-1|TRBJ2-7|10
SVGQGVYEQY
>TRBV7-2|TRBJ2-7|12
ASSLKVGGIEQY
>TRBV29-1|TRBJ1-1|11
SVDLEGAGEAF
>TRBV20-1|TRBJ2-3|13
GARVGTSGTNTQY
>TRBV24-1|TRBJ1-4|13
ATSDPGGREEKLF
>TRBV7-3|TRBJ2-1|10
ASSTGLGEQF
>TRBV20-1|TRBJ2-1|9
SVRTVSEQF
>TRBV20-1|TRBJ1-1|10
SARHQNTEAF
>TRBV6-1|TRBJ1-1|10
ASSQWRTEAF
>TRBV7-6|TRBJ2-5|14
ASSLSGTAYQETQY
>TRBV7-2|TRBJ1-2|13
ASSLNGALVGGYT
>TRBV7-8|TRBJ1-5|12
ASSGDRGYQPQH
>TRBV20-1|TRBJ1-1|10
SADHRAAEAF
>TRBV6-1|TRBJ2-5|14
ASSGELAGGGGTQY
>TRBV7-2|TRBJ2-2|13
ASSQGAWGTGELF
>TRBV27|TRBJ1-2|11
ASSFGQNYGYT
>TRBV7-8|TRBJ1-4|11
ASGAGTNEKLF
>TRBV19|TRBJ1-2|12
ASSIVYSGEGYT
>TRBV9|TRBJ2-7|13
ASSVGFDNSYEQY
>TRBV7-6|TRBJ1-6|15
ASSRLSTGDLGSPLH
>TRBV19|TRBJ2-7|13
ASSISGGGSYEQY
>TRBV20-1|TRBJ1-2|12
SAREDRGGYGYT
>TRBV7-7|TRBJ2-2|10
ASSQRDGELF
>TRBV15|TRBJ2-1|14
ATSRDWTSGSNEQF
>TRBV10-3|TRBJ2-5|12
ATRGSSLQETQY
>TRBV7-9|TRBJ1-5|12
ASSLKGSKEPQH
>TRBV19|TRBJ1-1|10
ASSPGWTEAF
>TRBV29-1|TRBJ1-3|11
SVGLSSGNTIY
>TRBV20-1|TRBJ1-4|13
SARVSGVANEKLF
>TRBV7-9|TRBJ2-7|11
ASNPGQGGEQY
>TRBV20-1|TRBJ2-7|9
SASRLYEQY
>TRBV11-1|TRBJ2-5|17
ASSLAQWTGGRDQETQY
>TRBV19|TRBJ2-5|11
ASRTSGEETQY
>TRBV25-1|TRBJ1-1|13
ASSERKGGNTEAF
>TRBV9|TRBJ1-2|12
ASSAKGQAYGYT
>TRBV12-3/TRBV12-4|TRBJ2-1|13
ASSPGLHTYNEQF
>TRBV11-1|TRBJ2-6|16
ASSPRDWGFTGANVLT
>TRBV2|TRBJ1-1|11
ASSEDWDTEAF
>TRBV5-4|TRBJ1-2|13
ASSPGQATSYGYT
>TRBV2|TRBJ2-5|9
ANRGKETQY
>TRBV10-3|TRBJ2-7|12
AISGTSGDYEQY
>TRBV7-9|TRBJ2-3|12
ASSFPPGTDTQY
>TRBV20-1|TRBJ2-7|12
SAGRLAGAGEQY
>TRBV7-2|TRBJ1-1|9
ASRIGSEAF
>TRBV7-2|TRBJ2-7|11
ASSLTVLWEQY
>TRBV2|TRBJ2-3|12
ASTPAPTTDTQY
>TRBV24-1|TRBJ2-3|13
ATSDLRSSTDTQY
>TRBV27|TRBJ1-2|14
ASSSVSPAVGDGYT
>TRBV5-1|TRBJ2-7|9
ASRDSYEQY
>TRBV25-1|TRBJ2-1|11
ASSPQDLNEQF
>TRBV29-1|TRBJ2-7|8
SVTTYEQY
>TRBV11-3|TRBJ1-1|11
ASRMTGRTEAF